One TCR beta chain is described in this entry. Its target is not known. These data originate in a study of CD8 T cells in ankylosing spondylitis. Regarding the study as a whole: Earlier authors reported some of these motif variants in reactive arthritis synovial fluid and blood. Relatively scarce in peripheral blood, disease-linked clones were CD8+.

V lost 2 bases and J lost 3, with 10 bases in between. The germline gives CDR1 LGHDT, CDR2 YNNKEL (reference sequence). The CDR3 has 14 amino acids. TCRdb passed the 5' RACE reads through MiXCR, listing each CDR3 protein once. Among 200,000 to 250,000 distinct CDR3 sequences listed, around 24% were seen once. This TCR was sampled from a male donor with ankylosing spondylitis or in good health (not recorded which). Specimen: blood, either unsorted or a sorted T cell fraction (not recorded which). The J gene is TRBJ1-1, the V gene TRBV3-1; weak D call: TRBD1 (6 bases). The CDR3 protein is CASSQQGWYTEAFF. Written as DNA, the CDR3 is TGTGCCAGCAGCCAACAGGGGTGGTACACTGAAGCTTTCTTT. Combining the CDR3 with reference TRBV3-1 and TRBJ1-1 gives the whole variable domain DTAVSQTPKYLVTQMGNDKSIKCEQNLGHDTMYWYKQDSKKFLKIMFSYNNKELIINETVPNRFSPKSPDKAHLNLHINSLELGDSAVYFCASSQQGWYTEAFFGQGTRLTVV.